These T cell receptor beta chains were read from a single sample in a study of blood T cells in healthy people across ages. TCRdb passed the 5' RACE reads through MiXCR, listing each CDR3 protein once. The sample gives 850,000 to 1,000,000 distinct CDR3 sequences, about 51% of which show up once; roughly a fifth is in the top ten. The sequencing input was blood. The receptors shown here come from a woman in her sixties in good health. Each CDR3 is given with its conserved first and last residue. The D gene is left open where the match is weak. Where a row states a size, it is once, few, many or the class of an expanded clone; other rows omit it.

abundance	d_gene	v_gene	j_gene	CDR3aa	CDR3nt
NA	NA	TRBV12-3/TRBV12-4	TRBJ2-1	CASSRAPRLGQFF	TGTGCCAGCAGCCGAGCCCCAAGGCTGGGGCAGTTCTTC
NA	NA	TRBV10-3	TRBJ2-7	CAIRSGFRDYYEQYF	TGTGCCATCAGGAGCGGGTTCAGGGATTACTACGAGCAGTACTTC
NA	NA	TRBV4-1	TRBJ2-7	CASSQSSAGTYNEQYF	TGCGCCAGCAGCCAGTCTTCCGCGGGAACCTACAATGAGCAGTACTTC
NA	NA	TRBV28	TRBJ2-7	CASRGGRYYEQYF	TGTGCCAGCAGAGGGGGGCGCTACTACGAGCAGTACTTC
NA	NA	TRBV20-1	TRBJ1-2	CSAQVTGLHYGYTF	TGCAGTGCCCAGGTCACGGGGCTTCACTATGGCTACACCTTC
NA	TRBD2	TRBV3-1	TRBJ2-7	CASSQDWQREDYEQYF	TGTGCCAGCAGCCAAGACTGGCAGCGGGAGGACTACGAGCAGTACTTC
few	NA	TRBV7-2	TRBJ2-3	CASSKFTDTQYF	TGTGCCAGCAGCAAATTCACAGATACGCAGTATTTT
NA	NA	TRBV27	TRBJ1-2	CASSLTPYDLPYYGYTF	TGTGCCAGCAGTTTAACCCCTTACGACCTTCCCTACTATGGCTACACCTTC
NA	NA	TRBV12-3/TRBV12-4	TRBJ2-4	CASSHGTGAKNIQYF	TGTGCCAGCAGCCACGGAACGGGAGCCAAAAACATTCAGTACTTC
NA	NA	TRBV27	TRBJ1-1	CAGKGIGSADTEAFF	TGTGCCGGCAAGGGAATCGGCTCGGCGGACACTGAAGCTTTCTTT
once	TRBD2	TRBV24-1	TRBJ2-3	CATSDVNGGTDTQYF	TGTGCCACCAGTGATGTGAACGGGGGGACAGATACGCAGTATTTT
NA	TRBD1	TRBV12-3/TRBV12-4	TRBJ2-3	CASSFPTGVAAQYF	TGTGCCAGCAGTTTCCCGACAGGGGTTGCCGCGCAGTATTTT
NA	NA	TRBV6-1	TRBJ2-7	CASSLLLAGGTYEQYF	TGTGCCAGCAGTCTTCTTTTGGCAGGGGGGACCTACGAGCAGTACTTC
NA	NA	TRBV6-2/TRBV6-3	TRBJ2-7	CASLRSPYEQYF	TGTGCCAGCCTTCGGTCCCCCTACGAGCAGTACTTC
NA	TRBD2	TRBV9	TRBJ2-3	CASSVLPGGTDTQYF	TGTGCCAGCAGCGTTCTGCCGGGAGGTACAGATACGCAGTATTTT
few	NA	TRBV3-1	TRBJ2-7	CASSPRGPLGEQYF	TGTGCCAGCAGCCCCCGGGGACCGCTGGGCGAGCAGTACTTC
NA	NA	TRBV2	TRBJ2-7	CASSEGSNYEQYF	TGTGCCAGCAGTGAGGGGTCCAACTACGAGCAGTACTTC
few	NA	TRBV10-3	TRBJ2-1	CATWPGASGNNEQFF	TGTGCCACCTGGCCGGGGGCTAGCGGCAACAATGAGCAGTTCTTC
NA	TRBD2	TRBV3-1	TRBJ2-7	CASSQPNGREQYF	TGTGCCAGTAGCCAGCCCAACGGGAGGGAGCAGTACTTC
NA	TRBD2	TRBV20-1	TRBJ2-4	CSARTQLAGGKNIQYF	TGCAGTGCTAGAACCCAACTAGCGGGAGGGAAAAACATTCAGTACTTC
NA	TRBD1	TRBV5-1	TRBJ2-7	CASSSIPGGALYEQYF	TGCGCCAGCAGCTCAATCCCAGGGGGAGCCCTCTACGAGCAGTACTTC
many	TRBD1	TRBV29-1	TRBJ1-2	CSVGDRNYGYTF	TGCAGCGTTGGGGACAGGAACTATGGCTACACCTTC
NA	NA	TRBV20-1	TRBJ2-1	CSAGSVGASSYNEQFF	TGCAGTGCTGGTTCGGTGGGGGCTAGCTCCTACAATGAGCAGTTCTTC
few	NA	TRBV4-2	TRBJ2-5	CASSQRPSGTEETQYF	TGTGCCAGCAGCCAGCGCCCCTCCGGGACGGAAGAGACCCAGTACTTC
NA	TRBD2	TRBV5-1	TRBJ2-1	CASSLEGSGINEQFF	TGCGCCAGCAGCTTGGAGGGTAGCGGGATAAATGAGCAGTTCTTC
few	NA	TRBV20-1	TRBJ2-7	CSAYQDRSGEQYF	TGCAGTGCTTATCAGGACCGTTCTGGAGAGCAGTACTTC
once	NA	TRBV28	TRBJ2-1	CASSSDARGEQFF	TGTGCCAGCAGTTCGGACGCCCGGGGGGAGCAGTTCTTC